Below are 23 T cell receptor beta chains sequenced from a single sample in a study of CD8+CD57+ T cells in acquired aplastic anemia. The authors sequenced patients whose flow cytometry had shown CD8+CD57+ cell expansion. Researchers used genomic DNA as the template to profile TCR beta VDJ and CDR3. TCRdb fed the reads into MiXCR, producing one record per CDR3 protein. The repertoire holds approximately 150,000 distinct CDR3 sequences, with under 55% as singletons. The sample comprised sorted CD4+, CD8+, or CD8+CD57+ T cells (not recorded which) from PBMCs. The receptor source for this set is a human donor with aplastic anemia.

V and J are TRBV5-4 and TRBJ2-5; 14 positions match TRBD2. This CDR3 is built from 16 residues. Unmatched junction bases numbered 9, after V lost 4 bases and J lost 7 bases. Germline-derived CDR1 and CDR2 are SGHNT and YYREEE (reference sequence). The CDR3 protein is CASSGGLAGVRGTQYF. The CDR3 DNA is TGTGCCAGCAGCGGGGGACTAGCGGGGGTCAGGGGGACCCAGTACTTC.

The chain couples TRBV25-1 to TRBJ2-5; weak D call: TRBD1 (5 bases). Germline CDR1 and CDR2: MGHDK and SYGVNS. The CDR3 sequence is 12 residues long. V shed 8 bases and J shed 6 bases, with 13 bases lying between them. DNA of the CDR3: TGTGCCAGCTCGCCAGGGCAAAAGACCCAGTACTTC. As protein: CASSPGQKTQYF.

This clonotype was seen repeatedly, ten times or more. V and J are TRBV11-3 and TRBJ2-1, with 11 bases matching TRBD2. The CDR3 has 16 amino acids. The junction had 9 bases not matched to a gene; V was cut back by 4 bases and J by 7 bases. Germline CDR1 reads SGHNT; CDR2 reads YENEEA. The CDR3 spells CASSSRGTSGRNEQFF. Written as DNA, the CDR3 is TGTGCCAGCAGCTCCCGCGGGACTAGCGGAAGGAATGAGCAGTTCTTC.

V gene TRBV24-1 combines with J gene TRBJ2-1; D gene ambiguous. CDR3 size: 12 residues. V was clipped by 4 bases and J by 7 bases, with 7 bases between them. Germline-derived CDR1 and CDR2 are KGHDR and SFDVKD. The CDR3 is CATSDLLNEQFF. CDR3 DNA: TGTGCCACCAGTGACCTCCTTAATGAGCAGTTCTTC.

CDR3: CASSLDLNKQFF. In DNA form, the CDR3 reads TGTGCCAGCAGCTTAGACCTGAATAAGCAGTTCTTC. This chain connects TRBV7-2 to TRBJ2-1; D gene unclear. The CDR3 has 12 residues. Germline CDR1 is SGHTA and CDR2 is FQGNSA. Trimming stripped 1 base from V and 11 bases from J, with 9 bases between.

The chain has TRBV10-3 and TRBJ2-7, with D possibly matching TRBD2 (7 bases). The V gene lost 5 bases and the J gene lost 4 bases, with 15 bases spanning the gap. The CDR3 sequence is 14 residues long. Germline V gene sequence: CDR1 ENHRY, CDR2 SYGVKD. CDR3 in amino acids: CAISSSGGGYEQYF. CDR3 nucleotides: TGTGCCATCAGTTCTAGCGGAGGGGGTTACGAGCAGTACTTC.

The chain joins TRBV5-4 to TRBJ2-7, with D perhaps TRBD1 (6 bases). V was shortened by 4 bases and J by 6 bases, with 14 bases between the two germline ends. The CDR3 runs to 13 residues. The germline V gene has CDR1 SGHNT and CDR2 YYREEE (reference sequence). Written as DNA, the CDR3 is TGTGCCAGCAGCGCAGACAGGTTTGGCGAGCAGTACTTC. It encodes CASSADRFGEQYF.

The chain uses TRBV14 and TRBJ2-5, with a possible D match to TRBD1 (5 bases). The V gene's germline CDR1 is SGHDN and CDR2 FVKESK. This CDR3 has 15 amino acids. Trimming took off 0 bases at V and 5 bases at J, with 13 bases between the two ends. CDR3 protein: CASSQEGLKTETQYF. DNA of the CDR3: TGTGCCAGCAGCCAAGAGGGGCTAAAGACGGAGACCCAGTACTTC.

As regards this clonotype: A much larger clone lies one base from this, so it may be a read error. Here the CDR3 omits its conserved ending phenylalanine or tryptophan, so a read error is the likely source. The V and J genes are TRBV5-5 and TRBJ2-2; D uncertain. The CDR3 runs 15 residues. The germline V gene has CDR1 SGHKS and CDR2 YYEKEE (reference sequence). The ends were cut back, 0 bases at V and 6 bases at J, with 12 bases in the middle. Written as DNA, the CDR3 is TGTGCCAGCAGCTTGGGCCCAGGAGTGGCCGGGGAGCTGTTTTAT. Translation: CASSLGPGVAGELFY.

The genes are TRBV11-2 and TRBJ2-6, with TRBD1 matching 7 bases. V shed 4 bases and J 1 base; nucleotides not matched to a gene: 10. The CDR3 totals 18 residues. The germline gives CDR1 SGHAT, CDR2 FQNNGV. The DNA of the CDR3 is TGTGCCAGCAGCTCGGACCCGGGACAGAAGTCTGGGGCCAACGTCCTGACTTTC. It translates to CASSSDPGQKSGANVLTF.

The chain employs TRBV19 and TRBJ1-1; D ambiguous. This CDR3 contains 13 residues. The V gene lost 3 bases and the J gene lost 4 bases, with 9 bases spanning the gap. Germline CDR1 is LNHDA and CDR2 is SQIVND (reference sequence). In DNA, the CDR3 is TGTGCCAGTAGTATGCTTGTAGGCACTGAAGCTTTCTTT. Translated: CASSMLVGTEAFF.

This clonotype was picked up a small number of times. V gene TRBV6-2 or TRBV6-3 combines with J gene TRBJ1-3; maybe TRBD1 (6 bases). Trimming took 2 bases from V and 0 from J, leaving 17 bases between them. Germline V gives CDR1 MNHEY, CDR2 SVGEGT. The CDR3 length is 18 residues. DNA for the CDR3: TGTGCCAGCAGTTACACGGGGAGGCAGGGGAGCTCTGGAAACACCATATATTTT. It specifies CASSYTGRQGSSGNTIYF.

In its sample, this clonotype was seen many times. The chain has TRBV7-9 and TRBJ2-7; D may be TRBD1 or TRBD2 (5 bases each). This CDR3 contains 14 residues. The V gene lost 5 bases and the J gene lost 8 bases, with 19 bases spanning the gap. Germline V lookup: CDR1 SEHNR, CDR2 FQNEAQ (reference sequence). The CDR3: CASSPRDPLQKQYF. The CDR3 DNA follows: TGTGCCAGCAGCCCCCGGGACCCACTCCAAAAGCAGTACTTC.

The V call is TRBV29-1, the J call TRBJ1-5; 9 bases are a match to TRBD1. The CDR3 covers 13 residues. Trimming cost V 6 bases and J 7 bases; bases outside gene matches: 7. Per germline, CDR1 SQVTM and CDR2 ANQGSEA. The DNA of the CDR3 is TGCAGCGTATGGGACAGGGCGGGCCAGCCCCAGCATTTT. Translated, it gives CSVWDRAGQPQHF.

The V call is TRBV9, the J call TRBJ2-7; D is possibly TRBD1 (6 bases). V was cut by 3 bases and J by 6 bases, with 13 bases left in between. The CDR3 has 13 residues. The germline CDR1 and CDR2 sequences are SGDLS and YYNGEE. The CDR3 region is CASSATGPGEQYF. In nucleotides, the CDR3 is TGTGCCAGCAGCGCCACAGGGCCGGGCGAGCAGTACTTC.

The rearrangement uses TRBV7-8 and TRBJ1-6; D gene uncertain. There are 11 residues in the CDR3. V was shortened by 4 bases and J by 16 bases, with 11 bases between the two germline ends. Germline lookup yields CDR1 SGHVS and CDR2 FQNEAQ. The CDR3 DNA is TGTGCCAGCAGCTCGGCCAGCGTGCTCCACTTT. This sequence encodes CASSSASVLHF.

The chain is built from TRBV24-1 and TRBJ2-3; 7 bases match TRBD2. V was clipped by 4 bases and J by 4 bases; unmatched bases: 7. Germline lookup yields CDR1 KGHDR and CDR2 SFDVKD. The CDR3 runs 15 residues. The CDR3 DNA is TGTGCCACCAGTGACCTACTAGCGAGACCAGATACGCAGTATTTT. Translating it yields CATSDLLARPDTQYF.

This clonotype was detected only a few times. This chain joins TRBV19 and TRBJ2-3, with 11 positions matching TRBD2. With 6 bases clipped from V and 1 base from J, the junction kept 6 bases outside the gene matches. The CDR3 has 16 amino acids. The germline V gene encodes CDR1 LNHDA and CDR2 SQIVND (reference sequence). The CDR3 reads CASRDSGGAGTDTQYF. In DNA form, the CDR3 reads TGTGCCAGTAGGGATAGCGGGGGGGCCGGCACAGATACGCAGTATTTT.

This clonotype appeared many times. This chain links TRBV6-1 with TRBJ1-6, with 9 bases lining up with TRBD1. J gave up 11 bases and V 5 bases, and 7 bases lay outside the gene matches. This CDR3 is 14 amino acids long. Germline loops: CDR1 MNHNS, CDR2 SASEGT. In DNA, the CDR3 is TGTGCCAGCAGTACCGGGACAGGGTATCCACCCCTCCACTTT. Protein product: CASSTGTGYPPLHF.

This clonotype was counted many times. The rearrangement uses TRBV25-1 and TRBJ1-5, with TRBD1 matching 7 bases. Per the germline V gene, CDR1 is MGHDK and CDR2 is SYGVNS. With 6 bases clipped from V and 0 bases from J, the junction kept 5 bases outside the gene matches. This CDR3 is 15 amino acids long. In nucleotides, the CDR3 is TGTGCCAGCAGGGACGGGACAGATAGCAATCAGCCCCAGCATTTT. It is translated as CASRDGTDSNQPQHF.

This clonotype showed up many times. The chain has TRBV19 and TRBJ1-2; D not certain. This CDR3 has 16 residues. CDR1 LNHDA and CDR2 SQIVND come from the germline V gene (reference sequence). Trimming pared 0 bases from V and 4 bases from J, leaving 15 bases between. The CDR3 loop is CASSIDSPPLVYGYTF. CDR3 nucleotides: TGTGCCAGTAGTATAGACAGCCCACCCCTAGTCTATGGCTACACCTTC.

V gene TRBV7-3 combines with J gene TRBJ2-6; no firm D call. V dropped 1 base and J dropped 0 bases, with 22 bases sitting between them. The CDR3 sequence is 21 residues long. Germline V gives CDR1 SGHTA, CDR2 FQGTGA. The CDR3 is CASSLMDLGFHCLSGANVLTF. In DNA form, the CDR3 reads TGTGCCAGCAGCTTAATGGACCTTGGATTCCACTGCCTCTCTGGGGCCAACGTCCTGACTTTC.

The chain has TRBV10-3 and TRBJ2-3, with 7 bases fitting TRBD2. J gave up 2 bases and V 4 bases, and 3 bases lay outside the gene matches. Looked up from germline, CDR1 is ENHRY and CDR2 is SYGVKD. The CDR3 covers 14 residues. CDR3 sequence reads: CAISGSGITDTQYF. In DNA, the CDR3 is TGTGCCATCAGTGGCAGCGGGATCACAGATACGCAGTATTTT.